The rows below give T cell receptor beta chains drawn from one sample of a study of early T cells in non-severe SARS-CoV-2 infection. Via MiXCR, TCRdb re-called the 5' RACE reads, giving one row per CDR3 protein. This sample has fewer than 100,000 distinct CDR3 sequences, with 10% to 12% found just once. Sequenced: whole blood. All receptors derive from an adult who was a healthcare worker with PCR-confirmed SARS-CoV-2 infection or an uninfected control (not recorded which). Each CDR3 is given with its conserved first and last residue. A D gene is named only where the DNA matches it firmly. Clone size is shown for a subset of rows, as once, few, many or a class of expanded clone.

>many|.|TRBJ1-1|TRBV18
TGTGCCAGCTCACCAGGCAGGGGTACGGCTGAAGCTTTCTTT
CASSPGRGTAEAFF
>.|TRBD1|TRBJ1-4|TRBV10-3
TGTGCCATCAGTGCCGGGACAGGGGGCGGAGATGAAAAACTGTTTTTT
CAISAGTGGGDEKLFF
>.|.|TRBJ2-6|TRBV12-3/TRBV12-4
TGTGCCAGCAGTTCTCAGAAAGCCTCTGGGGCCAACGTCCTGACTTTC
CASSSQKASGANVLTF
>.|.|TRBJ1-1|TRBV30
TGTGCCTGGAGTGTCGCGATCACTGAAGCTTTCTTT
CAWSVAITEAFF
>many|.|TRBJ2-3|TRBV18
TGTGCCAGCTCCTCGGCCGACTTTAGCACAGATACGCAGTATTTT
CASSSADFSTDTQYF
>.|.|TRBJ2-7|TRBV5-1
TGCGCCAGCAGCGGCGGACCGACGGGGGAGCAGTACTTC
CASSGGPTGEQYF
>many|.|TRBJ1-1|TRBV6-2/TRBV6-3
TGTGCCAGCAGAACGCCAGGCGAGACCACTGAAGCTTTCTTT
CASRTPGETTEAFF
>.|.|TRBJ2-4|TRBV5-4
TGTGCCAGCAGCCCGTACAGGGTGGCCAAAAACATTCAGTACTTC
CASSPYRVAKNIQYF
>medium-sized|TRBD1|TRBJ2-7|TRBV4-1
TGCGCCAGCAGCCAAGAGGACAGGGCCGAGCAGTACTTC
CASSQEDRAEQYF
>.|TRBD1|TRBJ1-2|TRBV11-2
TGTGCCAGCAGACCAACCCCCGGGGACAGGCTCTCCTATGGCTACACCTTC
CASRPTPGDRLSYGYTF
>.|.|TRBJ2-5|TRBV6-6
TGTGCCAGCAGTCCCGCGGTGGGGAGGCAAGAGACCCAGTACTTC
CASSPAVGRQETQYF
>.|.|TRBJ1-5|TRBV6-6
TGTGCCAGCAGAATCCGGGCCCTCGGGGATTATAGCAATCAGCCCCAGCATTTT
CASRIRALGDYSNQPQHF
>few|.|TRBJ2-1|TRBV6-2/TRBV6-3
TGTGCCAGCTCTTCGGCGCCCTCCTACAATGAGCAGTTCTTC
CASSSAPSYNEQFF
>few|.|TRBJ2-2|TRBV7-6
TGTGCCAGCAGCTTACACAAGAACACCGGGGAGCTGTTTTTT
CASSLHKNTGELFF
>.|.|TRBJ2-5|TRBV7-6
TGTGCCAGCAGCCCGAGCCCTCAAGAGACCCAGTACTTC
CASSPSPQETQYF
>few|.|TRBJ2-7|TRBV20-1
TGCAGTGCTAGAGATAGGACCGCGCAGTACTTC
CSARDRTAQYF
>once|.|TRBJ2-6|TRBV12-3/TRBV12-4
TGTGCCAGTTGTAGAATCTCTGGGGCCAACGTCCTGACTTTC
CASCRISGANVLTF
>many|TRBD2|TRBJ2-7|TRBV20-1
TGCAGTGCTAGTAGCCAGCGGGGCTACGAGCAGTACTTC
CSASSQRGYEQYF
>many|TRBD2|TRBJ2-1|TRBV7-8
TGTGCCAGCATCCCGGTCCCTAGCGGGAGGAATGAGCAGTTCTTC
CASIPVPSGRNEQFF
>.|.|TRBJ2-7|TRBV4-1
TGCGCCAGCAGCCAAAGCACTTACTACGAGCAGTACTTC
CASSQSTYYEQYF
>few|TRBD2|TRBJ2-5|TRBV6-5
TGTGCCAGCAGTTACTCCGAGCGGGGGGGCGTCAAGACCCAGTACTTC
CASSYSERGGVKTQYF
>many|.|TRBJ1-1|TRBV6-5
TGTGCCAGCAGTAGGCTCAGCGCGATGAACACTGAAGCTTTCTTT
CASSRLSAMNTEAFF
>.|TRBD1|TRBJ1-1|TRBV3-1
TGTGCCAGCAGCCAAAAAGTTGGGAGGGGACAGGGAGGCCCTGAAGCTTTCTTT
CASSQKVGRGQGGPEAFF
>.|TRBD1|TRBJ1-2|TRBV29-1
TGCAGCGTTAGGACAGGGCCAACCTATGGCTACACCTTC
CSVRTGPTYGYTF
>.|TRBD2|TRBJ2-7|TRBV5-1
TGCGCCAGCAGCCCCCGGGTTAGCGGGGGCGCCTACGAGCAGTACTTC
CASSPRVSGGAYEQYF